This T cell receptor beta chain was observed in a study of OX40 agonist ivuxolimab in advanced cancers. Study details: Patients were treated with ivuxolimab, an agonistic anti-OX40 (CD134) antibody. Treatment received earlier with anti-PD-1, anti-PD-L1 or anti-CTLA-4 agents was allowed, and 40% had some.

This clone was detected a few times. Its antigen is unidentified. Trimming took 1 base from V and 2 from J, leaving 10 bases between them. CDR3 length: 14 residues. Germline V lookup: CDR1 SQVTM, CDR2 ANQGSEA. Study-wide results and caveats: Dose levels from 0.1 to 3.0 mg/kg saw CD4+ and CD8+ blood T cells expand clonally by week 6.

This table comes from immunoSEQ multiplex PCR, and its TCRdb copy is limited to in-frame clones, with some not included. This repertoire shows approximately 49,000 clones, about 85% found once; its top ten account for 9% to 10%. Material: CD4+ or CD8+ T cells sorted from blood, obtained in a trial of the OX40 agonist ivuxolimab. V and J are TRBV29-1 and TRBJ2-3; possibly TRBD1 or TRBD2 for D (5 bases each). This sequence originates from an adult with an advanced solid tumor such as melanoma, head and neck, liver or kidney cancer. CDR3 nucleotide sequence: TGCAGCGTTGAAGCGGGGCCTACCACAGATACGCAGTATTTT. It specifies CSVEAGPTTDTQYF.